Below, 21 T cell receptor beta chains from the same sample are listed, as sequenced in a study of T cells in localized non-small cell lung cancer. Sequencing used immunoSEQ multiplex PCR; TCRdb keeps in-frame clones, though not all of them. In the table there are about 43,000 clones, roughly 91% of which are singletons. The sequencing here drew on PBMCs, taken before any cancer treatment. All receptors derive from a woman aged 35-75 years with stage II lung adenocarcinoma.

V is TRBV29-1 and J is TRBJ1-2; tentative D call: TRBD1 (6 bases). CDR3 length equals 15 residues. The germline V and J ends were trimmed by 5 bases and 8 bases, with 24 bases remaining between them. Per germline, CDR1 SQVTM and CDR2 ANQGSEA. CDR3 residues: CSVLSTGTTNRGYTF. DNA of the CDR3: TGCAGCGTTCTCTCCACAGGGACAACTAATCGGGGCTACACCTTC.

The chain is built from TRBV28 and TRBJ2-1; 8 nucleotides align to TRBD2. Unmatched junction bases numbered 9, after V lost 7 bases and J lost 4 bases. Germline V gives CDR1 MDHEN, CDR2 SYDVKM. The CDR3 spans 15 residues. The DNA for the CDR3 is TGTGCCAGCACCGCGGGACTAGTAGATTACAATGAGCAGTTCTTC. Amino acid sequence: CASTAGLVDYNEQFF.

The chain has TRBV19 and TRBJ2-5; 8 bases fit TRBD1. Per germline, CDR1 LNHDA and CDR2 SQIVND (reference sequence). Trimming took 5 bases from V and 3 from J; bases not matched to a gene: 8. This CDR3 has 15 amino acids. CDR3 sequence: CASSSMEDREETQYF. The CDR3 region has the DNA TGTGCCAGTAGTTCCATGGAGGACAGGGAAGAGACCCAGTACTTC.

The CDR3 DNA follows: TGTGCCAGCAGCCCCCGCTCCTCCAGGGCGAACACCGGGGAGCTGTTTTTT. It is translated as CASSPRSSRANTGELFF. The chain carries TRBV9 and TRBJ2-2; D is possibly TRBD1 (5 bases). The V end lost 4 bases, the J end lost 0 bases, and 16 bases lay between the germline ends. Germline assignment: CDR1 SGDLS and CDR2 YYNGEE. CDR3 length: 17 amino acids.

This clone has only a few counts. The chain uses TRBV18 and TRBJ1-2; D gene unclear. Germline V lookup: CDR1 KGHSH, CDR2 LQKENI. This CDR3 region has 14 residues. V gave up 3 bases and J gave up 3 bases, with 11 bases separating them. CDR3 nucleotide sequence: TGTGCCAGCTCACCGGGCCGGCAGGACTATGGCTACACCTTC. Residues: CASSPGRQDYGYTF.

J is TRBJ1-4 and V is TRBV27; D not certain. Trimming took 0 bases from V and 5 from J, leaving 13 bases between them. The CDR3 runs to 16 residues. Germline lookup yields CDR1 MNHEY and CDR2 SMNVEV (reference sequence). CDR3 coding DNA: TGTGCCAGCAGTTTATCGTTGGACCACGGGAATGAAAAACTGTTTTTT. The encoded protein is CASSLSLDHGNEKLFF.

The chain recombines TRBV9 with TRBJ1-5; a weak D match, TRBD1 (6 bases). This CDR3 contains 16 residues. Germline CDR1 SGDLS, CDR2 YYNGEE. V was cut by 3 bases and J by 6 bases, with 19 bases left in between. The CDR3 nucleotides are TGTGCCAGCAGCGAGGGGGTGGTACAGGGAGCTCAGCCCCAGCATTTT. It is translated as CASSEGVVQGAQPQHF.

The gene calls are TRBV11-2 and TRBJ2-7; D might be TRBD2 (5 bases). This CDR3 region has 13 residues. The V and J ends lost 6 bases and 1 base respectively, with 10 bases between them. Per germline, CDR1 SGHAT and CDR2 FQNNGV. The CDR3 coding sequence is TGTGCCAGCAGGGAGGACTTGTCCTACGAGCAGTACTTC. This sequence encodes CASREDLSYEQYF.

The chain uses TRBV7-5 and TRBJ2-5; TRBD2 is the table's D call and was not checked against the DNA. TRBV7-5 is deemed a pseudogene. The CDR3 contains 18 residues. CDR3 coding DNA: TGTGTCAGAAGCTCCGGTCGATTAGCGGAGACACATAAAGAGACCCAGTACTTC. It codes for CVRSSGRLAETHKETQYF.

The chain recombines TRBV5-1 with TRBJ1-1, with TRBD1 as a possible D gene (5 bases). The CDR3 has 15 amino acids. CDR1 and CDR2 from the germline V gene are SGHRS and YFSETQ. Trimming removed 4 bases from V and 1 base from J, with 14 bases in between. The CDR3 DNA reads TGCGCCAGCAGCCCCCAAACGGGGGAGAACACTGAAGCTTTCTTT. It translates to CASSPQTGENTEAFF.

The V and J genes are TRBV27 and TRBJ2-3; TRBD2 matches at 16 bases. This CDR3 contains 17 residues. With V trimmed by 5 bases and J by 6 bases, 8 bases remained unmatched. From germline, CDR1 is MNHEY and CDR2 SMNVEV (reference sequence). CDR3 sequence reads: CASSLPGLAGGTDTQYF. CDR3 in DNA: TGTGCCAGCAGTCTACCGGGACTAGCGGGAGGGACTGATACGCAGTATTTT.

This rearrangement joins TRBV6-5 to TRBJ1-6; D gene uncertain. CDR1 is MNHEY and CDR2 is SVGAGI in the germline V gene. V dropped 5 bases and J dropped 8 bases, with 7 bases sitting between them. The CDR3 is 12 residues long. The CDR3 sequence is CASSRSDSPLHF. CDR3 coding DNA: TGTGCCAGCAGTCGGTCGGATTCACCCCTCCACTTT.

This clone occurred a few times. The V and J genes are TRBV5-4 and TRBJ1-6; D is undetermined. This CDR3 spans 16 amino acids. V was pared by 4 bases and J by 1 base, with 12 bases between. In germline, CDR1 is SGHNT, CDR2 YYREEE (reference sequence). CDR3 in amino acids: CASSPREGSYNSPLHF. The CDR3 DNA is TGTGCCAGCAGCCCCCGCGAGGGTTCCTATAATTCACCCCTCCACTTT.

The V gene is TRBV7-8, the J gene TRBJ1-2; D uncertain. CDR3 length equals 15 residues. Trimming cost V 1 base and J 4 bases, with 13 bases left between them. CDR1 and CDR2 from the germline V gene are SGHVS and FQNEAQ. The CDR3 loop reads CASSLDRLPAYGYTF. As DNA, the CDR3 is TGTGCCAGCAGCTTAGATCGCCTGCCGGCCTATGGCTACACCTTC.

This clone was detected only a few times. This chain links TRBV7-9 with TRBJ2-2, with D unresolved. With 5 bases removed from V and 4 bases from J, the gap between germline ends came to 2 bases. The CDR3 has 11 residues. The germline CDR1 and CDR2 sequences are SEHNR and FQNEAQ (reference sequence). CDR3 nucleotide sequence: TGTGCCAGCAGCCGCACCGGGGAGCTGTTTTTT. Protein: CASSRTGELFF.

The V gene is TRBV5-5, the J gene TRBJ2-2; 8 bases match TRBD2. Germline values: CDR1 SGHKS, CDR2 YYEKEE (reference sequence). Losses at the gene ends were 4 bases for V and 6 bases for J; bases not matched to a gene: 5. This CDR3 spans 14 amino acids. This CDR3 is CASSPLGGAGELFF. Here the CDR3 DNA reads TGTGCCAGCAGCCCCCTCGGGGGGGCCGGGGAGCTGTTTTTT.

This CDR3 reads CASSITTSGNTGELFF. CDR3 in DNA: TGTGCCAGTAGTATTACGACTAGCGGTAACACCGGGGAGCTGTTTTTT. J is TRBJ2-2 and V is TRBV19; 9 bases match TRBD2. Losses at the gene ends were 3 bases for V and 2 bases for J; bases not matched to a gene: 4. This CDR3 spans 16 amino acids. Germline loops: CDR1 LNHDA, CDR2 SQIVND (reference sequence). The full variable domain, completed using reference TRBV19 and TRBJ2-2, is DGGITQSPKYLFRKEGQNVTLSCEQNLNHDAMYWYRQDPGQGLRLIYYSQIVNDFQKGDIAEGYSVSREKKESFPLTVTSAQKNPTAFYLCASSITTSGNTGELFFGEGSRLTVL.

V and J are TRBV9 and TRBJ2-5, with D unresolved. Germline CDR1 and CDR2: SGDLS and YYNGEE. CDR3 length: 11 amino acids. V was clipped by 2 bases and J by 4 bases, with 3 bases between them. The CDR3 nucleotides read TGTGCCAGCAGCGTGTTAGAGACCCAGTACTTC. Protein product: CASSVLETQYF. Combining the CDR3 with reference TRBV9 and TRBJ2-5 gives the whole variable domain DSGVTQTPKHLITATGQRVTLRCSPRSGDLSVYWYQQSLDQGLQFLIQYYNGEERAKGNILERFSAQQFPDLHSELNLSSLELGDSALYFCASSVLETQYFGPGTRLLVL.

The rearrangement joins TRBV11-2 to TRBJ2-3; 7 bases align to TRBD2. Germline values: CDR1 SGHAT, CDR2 FQNNGV. This CDR3 comprises 19 residues. J lost 0 bases, V lost 1 base, and 13 bases had no gene match. The CDR3 region is CASSLGVPGLSTSTDTQYF. The CDR3 nucleotides read TGTGCCAGCAGCTTAGGCGTACCGGGACTATCAACTAGCACAGATACGCAGTATTTT.

V and J are TRBV7-6 and TRBJ1-5; D is ambiguous. V lost 2 bases and J lost 5, with 7 bases in between. There are 13 residues in the CDR3. Germline-derived CDR1 and CDR2 are SGHVS and FNYEAQ. The CDR3 sequence is CASSLSVDQPQHF. CDR3 DNA: TGTGCCAGCAGCTTATCGGTGGATCAGCCCCAGCATTTT.

The chain links TRBV5-5 to TRBJ2-7, with 11 positions matching TRBD2. V lost 3 bases to trimming and J lost 0 bases; unmatched junction nucleotides: 5. CDR3 length equals 16 residues. Germline V lookup: CDR1 SGHKS, CDR2 YYEKEE (reference sequence). CDR3 sequence: CASSSGLAANSYEQYF. CDR3 coding DNA: TGTGCCAGCAGCTCGGGACTAGCGGCAAACTCCTACGAGCAGTACTTC.